Listed below are T cell receptor beta chains from one sample, sequenced in a study of T cell responses to AZD1222 COVID-19 vaccine. Here immunoSEQ multiplex PCR was the method, and the copy in TCRdb shows in-frame clones only, minus some. The table lists 55,000 to 65,000 clones, 85% of them singletons. Source: peripheral blood, taken on day 0 of AZD1222 vaccination. Receptors originate from an adult in good health. Both conserved end residues are part of each CDR3. The order of the fields is V gene, clone size, D gene, J gene, CDR3 protein, CDR3 DNA. The D gene is left open where the match is weak. Only some rows state a clone size, as once, few, many or a class for expanded clones.

>TRBV2|-|-|TRBJ1-4
CASRSQGALNEKLFF
TGTGCCAGCAGAAGTCAGGGTGCCTTAAATGAAAAACTGTTTTTT
>TRBV29-1|-|-|TRBJ1-4
CSVVVTANEKLFF
TGCAGCGTTGTGGTGACAGCTAATGAAAAACTGTTTTTT
>TRBV30|-|TRBD1|TRBJ2-7
CAWSQPTGASSYEQYF
TGTGCCTGGAGTCAACCTACAGGGGCGAGCTCCTACGAGCAGTACTTC
>TRBV4-2|-|TRBD2|TRBJ2-3
CASSPQAGVTQYF
TGTGCCAGCAGCCCCCAGGCGGGGGTCACGCAGTATTTT
>TRBV5-1|once|-|TRBJ2-2
CASSLVLGTGELFF
TGCGCCAGCAGCTTGGTTCTGGGGACCGGGGAGCTGTTTTTT
>TRBV6-1|-|TRBD1|TRBJ2-2
CASSEGTGVGGELFF
TGTGCCAGCAGTGAAGGGACAGGGGTAGGCGGGGAGCTGTTTTTT
>TRBV7-9|-|TRBD2|TRBJ2-2
CACRLSGGLTGELFF
TGTGCCTGCAGACTCAGCGGGGGATTGACCGGGGAGCTGTTTTTT
>TRBV24-1|-|-|TRBJ2-7
CATSPSYEQYF
TGTGCCACCAGCCCCTCCTACGAGCAGTACTTC
>TRBV5-1|-|-|TRBJ2-5
CASKNRHQETQYF
TGCGCCAGCAAAAATCGGCACCAAGAGACCCAGTACTTC
>TRBV11-2|once|-|TRBJ1-1
CASSHDWTGEAFF
TGTGCCAGCAGCCATGATTGGACGGGTGAAGCTTTCTTT
>TRBV27|-|TRBD2|TRBJ2-3
CASSPRRSGGRTDTQYF
TGTGCCAGCAGTCCCCGGAGGAGCGGGGGGCGCACAGATACGCAGTATTTT
>TRBV6-4|-|TRBD1|TRBJ2-3
CASSVTGTGTDTQYF
TGTGCCAGCAGTGTTACCGGGACAGGCACAGATACGCAGTATTTT
>TRBV5-1|-|TRBD2|TRBJ2-1
CASSLATSDHNEQFF
TGCGCCAGCAGCTTGGCGACTAGCGATCACAATGAGCAGTTCTTC
>TRBV5-6|-|-|TRBJ1-1
CASSFSQSRAEAFF
TGTGCCAGCAGCTTCTCACAGAGTAGGGCTGAAGCTTTCTTT
>TRBV21-1|-|-|TRBJ2-7
CASSVRTGGPYEQYF
TGTGCCAGCAGTGTCCGGACAGGGGGCCCCTACGAGCAGTACTTC
>TRBV3-1/TRBV3-2|few|-|TRBJ1-3
CASSLGGALGNTIYF
TGTGCCAGCAGCCTGGGGGGGGCTCTTGGAAACACCATATATTTT
>TRBV2|-|TRBD1|TRBJ1-4
CASRTGGQNEKLFF
TGTGCCAGCAGGACAGGGGGACAAAATGAAAAACTGTTTTTT
>TRBV4-1|-|-|TRBJ1-2
CASSQVLAASSYGYTF
TGCGCCAGCAGCCAAGTCCTGGCGGCCAGTTCCTATGGCTACACCTTC
>TRBV20-1|-|-|TRBJ1-3
CSASDTAAGNTIYF
TGCAGTGCTAGTGACACAGCTGCTGGAAACACCATATATTTT
>TRBV27|once|-|TRBJ1-5
CASSSPGGTNQPQHF
TGTGCCAGCAGTTCCCCGGGGGGGACCAATCAGCCCCAGCATTTT
>TRBV30|-|-|TRBJ1-5
CAWSEGSSLNQPQHF
TGTGCCTGGAGTGAAGGGAGCAGTCTCAATCAGCCCCAGCATTTT
>TRBV18|-|-|TRBJ2-7
CASSLRQAYEQYF
TGTGCCAGCTCACTGAGACAGGCCTACGAGCAGTACTTC
>TRBV15|once|-|TRBJ1-5
CATSQEGNQPQHF
TGTGCCACCAGCCAAGAGGGGAATCAGCCCCAGCATTTT
>TRBV28|-|-|TRBJ1-5
CASIESSPGMNNQPQHF
TGTGCCAGCATTGAGTCCTCTCCAGGAATGAACAATCAGCCCCAGCATTTT
>TRBV7-9|-|-|TRBJ1-5
CASSLGGRRPQHF
TGTGCCAGCAGCTTAGGAGGACGAAGGCCCCAGCATTTT
>TRBV5-1|-|-|TRBJ1-1
CASSLSPQGMNTEAFF
TGCGCCAGCAGCCTTAGTCCCCAAGGGATGAACACTGAAGCTTTCTTT
>TRBV19|-|-|TRBJ1-5
CASSIGWGQPQHF
TGTGCCAGTAGTATAGGCTGGGGCCAGCCCCAGCATTTT
>TRBV28|-|TRBD1|TRBJ1-1
CASSWGRGGTEAFF
TGTGCCAGCAGTTGGGGCAGGGGGGGCACTGAAGCTTTCTTT
>TRBV9|-|-|TRBJ2-3
CASSSLTDTQYF
TGTGCCAGCAGCTCGTTGACAGATACGCAGTATTTT
>TRBV2|-|TRBD2|TRBJ2-3
CASRPLAGGDTQYF
TGTGCCAGCAGGCCCCTAGCGGGAGGAGATACGCAGTATTTT
>TRBV5-1|-|-|TRBJ2-7
CASSYQTGYEQYF
TGCGCCAGCAGCTACCAAACGGGGTACGAGCAGTACTTC
>TRBV30|-|-|TRBJ1-6
CAWRRTANNSPLHF
TGTGCCTGGAGGAGGACGGCAAATAATTCACCCCTCCACTTT
>TRBV30|once|-|TRBJ1-1
CALQRFGGTEAFF
TGTGCTCTTCAGCGGTTCGGTGGCACTGAAGCTTTCTTT
>TRBV12-3/TRBV12-4|-|-|TRBJ1-2
CASSLEVGGYTF
TGTGCCAGCAGTTTAGAGGTTGGAGGCTACACCTTC